The 22 T cell receptor beta chains presented below share a single source sample, sequenced in a study of cytomegalovirus exposure and HLA in healthy donors. This table comes from immunoSEQ multiplex PCR, and its TCRdb copy is limited to in-frame clones, with some not included. In the table there are 98,000 or so clones, almost 96% of which are singletons. Sequencing used PBMCs. Every receptor here comes from a woman between 18 and 30 years old in good health and CMV-seronegative.

The chain joins TRBV7-2 to TRBJ2-7, with TRBD2 matching 9 bases. Germline CDR1 reads SGHTA; CDR2 reads FQGNSA. V dropped 2 bases and J dropped 2; count of bases not matched to a gene: 1. CDR3 length: 14 residues. This CDR3 is CASSLLAGPYEQYF. In DNA, the CDR3 is TGTGCCAGCAGCTTACTAGCGGGACCCTACGAGCAGTACTTC.

The rearrangement joins TRBV5-1 to TRBJ1-1, with D perhaps matching TRBD1 (5 bases). The CDR3 runs to 14 residues. V lost 0 bases and J lost 4, with 10 bases in between. CDR1 SGHRS and CDR2 YFSETQ come from the germline V gene. The CDR3 reads CASSLAAGITEAFF. CDR3 nucleotide sequence: TGCGCCAGCAGCTTGGCAGCAGGGATCACTGAAGCTTTCTTT.

The chain joins TRBV2 to TRBJ2-5; perhaps TRBD2 as D (6 bases). This CDR3 is 12 amino acids long. Trimming took 8 bases from V and 2 from J, leaving 9 bases between them. Germline V gene sequence: CDR1 SNHLY, CDR2 FYNNEI. CDR3 amino acids: CASAGGQETQYF. The CDR3 DNA reads as TGTGCCAGCGCTGGAGGGCAAGAGACCCAGTACTTC.

The chain links TRBV9 to TRBJ1-1; a possible D gene is TRBD1 (6 bases). V was pared by 0 bases and J by 1 base, with 16 bases between. The CDR3 is 17 amino acids. Germline CDR1 and CDR2: SGDLS and YYNGEE. The CDR3 here is CASSVVRGGPENTEAFF. CDR3 DNA: TGTGCCAGCAGCGTAGTTCGGGGGGGGCCAGAGAACACTGAAGCTTTCTTT.

The chain couples TRBV19 to TRBJ2-7; 9 positions agree with TRBD2. Germline V lookup: CDR1 LNHDA, CDR2 SQIVND (reference sequence). V lost 1 base to trimming and J lost 7 bases; unmatched junction nucleotides: 8. The length of the CDR3 is 15 residues. The CDR3 DNA follows: TGTGCCAGTAGTATAGTGGCGGGGGGGCCTGTTGAGCAGTACTTC. It translates to CASSIVAGGPVEQYF.

The CDR3 coding sequence is TGTGCCAGCAAATTAGCGGGGGGGCTCCACGAGCAGTACTTC. Its translation is CASKLAGGLHEQYF. This chain connects TRBV28 to TRBJ2-7, with 11 positions matching TRBD2. V was clipped by 7 bases and J by 5 bases; unmatched bases: 7. The CDR3 totals 14 residues. CDR1 and CDR2 from the germline V gene are MDHEN and SYDVKM.

The rearrangement uses TRBV11-1 and TRBJ2-3, with D possibly being TRBD2 (6 bases). The V gene lost 4 bases and the J gene lost 1 base, with 12 bases spanning the gap. The CDR3 loop spans 15 amino acids. CDR1 and CDR2 (germline): SGHAT, FQDESV (reference sequence). CDR3 coding DNA: TGTGCCAGCAGCTCCCCGGGAGAAGGCACAGATACGCAGTATTTT. Translation gives CASSSPGEGTDTQYF. The whole variable domain, filled in from reference TRBV11-1 and TRBJ2-3, reads EAEVAQSPRYKITEKSQAVAFWCDPISGHATLYWYRQILGQGPELLVQFQDESVVDDSQLPKDRFSAERLKGVDSTLKIQPAELGDSAMYLCASSSPGEGTDTQYFGPGTRLTVL.

The chain links TRBV6-4 to TRBJ2-3; weak D call: TRBD2 (6 bases). In germline, CDR1 is MRHNA, CDR2 SNTAGT. The V and J ends lost 2 bases and 6 bases respectively, with 15 bases between them. CDR3 length: 15 residues. In nucleotides, the CDR3 is TGTGCCAGCAGTGACGGCGAGGGGACTTCTGATACGCAGTATTTT. As protein: CASSDGEGTSDTQYF.

V and J are TRBV19 and TRBJ1-4; 8 nucleotides match TRBD1. V lost 7 bases, J lost 7 bases, and 8 bases stayed unmatched. The CDR3 runs 14 residues. Germline CDR1 LNHDA, CDR2 SQIVND (reference sequence). This chain's CDR3 is CASTVTGGGEKLFF. The DNA for the CDR3 is TGTGCCAGTACCGTTACAGGGGGTGGTGAAAAACTGTTTTTT.

The chain links TRBV5-6 to TRBJ1-6; maybe TRBD1 (5 bases). The CDR3 covers 16 residues. Per germline, CDR1 SGHDT and CDR2 YYEEEE. Trimming removed 1 base from V and 7 bases from J, with 15 bases in between. CDR3 bases: TGTGCCAGCAGCTTGAGGGGTGGTCGGGTGAATTCACCCCTCCACTTT. Amino acids: CASSLRGGRVNSPLHF.

This clone was found once. V and J are TRBV19 and TRBJ1-1; D might be TRBD1 (6 bases). Germline V gene sequence: CDR1 LNHDA, CDR2 SQIVND (reference sequence). The CDR3 runs 12 residues. The ends were cut back, 6 bases at V and 3 bases at J, with 8 bases in the middle. CDR3: CASRWTDTEAFF. CDR3 in DNA: TGTGCCAGTAGGTGGACAGACACTGAAGCTTTCTTT.

The CDR3 nucleotides are TGTGCCACCCACCCATCAGGGAAGAGGCTAAAGCATATGAACACTGAAGCTTTCTTT. Translating gives CATHPSGKRLKHMNTEAFF. The rearrangement joins TRBV27 to TRBJ1-1, with a tentative D call TRBD1 (5 bases). CDR3 length: 19 residues. V lost 10 bases to trimming and J lost 0 bases, with 30 bases between them. Germline CDR1 and CDR2: MNHEY and SMNVEV (reference sequence).

V is TRBV7-9 and J is TRBJ2-7; maybe TRBD2 (6 bases). Germline V gene sequence: CDR1 SEHNR, CDR2 FQNEAQ (reference sequence). Trimming cost V 4 bases and J 5 bases, with 12 bases left between them. The CDR3 loop spans 13 amino acids. In DNA, the CDR3 is TGTGCCAGCAGCTATGGAGGGGACCACGAGCAGTACTTC. Its translation is CASSYGGDHEQYF.

This clone was counted a single time. The V gene is TRBV10-3, the J gene TRBJ1-5; D is possibly TRBD1 (5 bases). CDR1 is ENHRY, CDR2 SYGVKD, per germline. This CDR3 has 17 residues. The V and J ends lost 2 bases and 7 bases respectively, with 21 bases between them. The CDR3 DNA is TGTGCCATCAGTGAGGGGCGTCTAAAGGGGCCAGCGCAGCCCCAGCATTTT. This codes for CAISEGRLKGPAQPQHF.

The count of this clone is one. The chain recombines TRBV9 with TRBJ2-3; no clear D. Germline V lookup: CDR1 SGDLS, CDR2 YYNGEE. The CDR3 is 16 amino acids. The germline V and J ends were trimmed by 0 bases and 1 base, with 12 bases remaining between them. CDR3 region: CASSVVGEAGTDTQYF. The CDR3 DNA is TGTGCCAGCAGCGTAGTCGGCGAGGCCGGCACAGATACGCAGTATTTT. Complete variable domain (other parts from reference TRBV9 and TRBJ2-3): DSGVTQTPKHLITATGQRVTLRCSPRSGDLSVYWYQQSLDQGLQFLIQYYNGEERAKGNILERFSAQQFPDLHSELNLSSLELGDSALYFCASSVVGEAGTDTQYFGPGTRLTVL.

V is TRBV28 and J is TRBJ2-7; a weak D match, TRBD1 (6 bases). The CDR3 extends over 15 amino acids. The germline V and J ends were trimmed by 4 bases and 7 bases, with 20 bases remaining between them. Germline CDR1 and CDR2: MDHEN and SYDVKM. The CDR3 sequence: CASSSPTGALREQYF. In DNA, the CDR3 is TGTGCCAGCAGTTCACCGACAGGTGCCTTGAGGGAGCAGTACTTC.

The J gene is TRBJ1-5, the V gene TRBV28, with D unresolved. Germline CDR1 and CDR2: MDHEN and SYDVKM. Trimming cost V 3 bases and J 7 bases, with 16 bases left between them. This CDR3 is 15 amino acids long. CDR3: CASSFGQNSQQPQHF. The DNA of the CDR3 is TGTGCCAGCAGTTTCGGCCAGAACAGTCAGCAGCCCCAGCATTTT. Full variable domain (missing parts from reference TRBV28 and TRBJ1-5): DVKVTQSSRYLVKRTGEKVFLECVQDMDHENMFWYRQDPGLGLRLIYFSYDVKMKEKGDIPEGYSVSREKKERFSLILESASTNQTSMYLCASSFGQNSQQPQHFGDGTRLSIL.

The gene calls are TRBV7-9 and TRBJ2-7, with D possibly TRBD1 on 7 matching bases. The V end lost 4 bases, the J end lost 3 bases, and 22 bases lay between the germline ends. The CDR3 is 17 residues long. Germline CDR1 reads SEHNR; CDR2 reads FQNEAQ (reference sequence). CDR3 loop: CASSSTGARGDFYEQYF. CDR3 DNA sequence: TGTGCCAGCAGCTCGACAGGCGCCAGGGGGGACTTCTACGAGCAGTACTTC.

The chain employs TRBV5-1 and TRBJ1-2; D call uncertain. The CDR3 consists of 17 residues. Germline V gives CDR1 SGHRS, CDR2 YFSETQ. The germline V and J ends were trimmed by 4 bases and 5 bases, with 24 bases remaining between them. The DNA for the CDR3 is TGCGCCAGCAGCCCTGGGCATGTAGGTCGACACCCATATGGCTACACCTTC. Amino acid sequence: CASSPGHVGRHPYGYTF. Full variable domain (remainder filled in from reference TRBV5-1 and TRBJ1-2): KAGVTQTPRYLIKTRGQQVTLSCSPISGHRSVSWYQQTPGQGLQFLFEYFSETQRNKGNFPGRFSGRQFSNSRSEMNVSTLELGDSALYLCASSPGHVGRHPYGYTFGSGTRLTVV.

The chain links TRBV7-9 to TRBJ1-1, with D perhaps matching TRBD1 (6 bases). Germline-derived CDR1 and CDR2 are SEHNR and FQNEAQ (reference sequence). The CDR3 is 13 amino acids. The V end lost 0 bases, the J end lost 12 bases, and 14 bases lay between the germline ends. CDR3 DNA: TGTGCCAGCAGCTTAGCGGGGGCACCTATCCCTTTCTTT. Protein: CASSLAGAPIPFF.

V gene TRBV4-1 combines with J gene TRBJ2-3; D remains ambiguous. The CDR3 consists of 17 residues. Trimming took 3 bases from V and 2 from J, leaving 18 bases between them. CDR1 MGHRA and CDR2 YSYEKL come from the germline V gene. CDR3 DNA: TGCGCCAGCAGCCACCGGCGCCTAGATCACCTCACAGATACGCAGTATTTT. This sequence encodes CASSHRRLDHLTDTQYF.

About this clone: An end of the junction differs from the germline gene, which may be a read error. V is TRBV7-9 and J is TRBJ1-6; D possibly corresponds to TRBD1 (5 bases). CDR1 and CDR2 (germline): SEHNR, FQNEAQ (reference sequence). This CDR3 is 19 amino acids long. The DNA for the CDR3 is TGTGCCAGCAGCTGGGGCTCTGGCTCCTCGAGCTCCTATAATTCACTCCTCCACTTT. Translation: CASSWGSGSSSSYNSLLHF.